This TCR beta chain derives from a study of T-cell memory formation after mild COVID-19. Study at large: Largely donor-specific sequence clusters came from a couple of donors.

Germline-derived CDR1 and CDR2 are SQVTM and ANQGSEA. The CDR3 covers 16 residues. Trimming stripped 4 bases from V and 1 base from J, with 19 bases between. 5'RACE with constant-segment primers yielded barcoded, UMI-tagged TCR alpha and TCR beta cDNA libraries. TCRdb ran MiXCR on the 5' RACE reads and lists one entry per CDR3 protein. The table shows roughly 200,000 distinct CDR3 sequences, with approximately 10% occurring only once. This clonotype occurred a few times. Its antigen remains unknown. Study results and limitations: Whereas later expanders leaned CD4+, clones contracting day 15 to 85 showed a balanced CD4/CD8 makeup.

The rearrangement links TRBV29-1 to TRBJ2-5; a weak D match, TRBD2 (5 bases). The receptor was isolated from a man between 18 and 29 years old who had mild COVID-19 (a few samples of this study predate the infection). Cell type and time point are not known. The sample consisted of PBMCs or a T cell subset sorted from them (not recorded which). CDR3 loop: CSVGRNRLSTQETQYF. The CDR3 coding sequence is TGCAGCGTTGGGAGGAACAGACTCTCTACCCAAGAGACCCAGTACTTC.